The entry that follows covers one T cell receptor (beta chain) sequence. Antigen specificity is unknown. It was by 5' RACE with UMI labels that the TRB cDNA libraries were prepared. TCRdb reprocessed the 5' RACE reads, keeping one entry per CDR3 protein, no DNA. The listing contains around 63,000 distinct CDR3 sequences. The entry originates in a study of CXCR3-negative and CXCR3-positive naive CD8 T cells. General observations from the study: Compared with CXCR3-negative naive cells, CXCR3-positive naive cells showed more hydrophobic TRB CDR3s. Naive subsets did not differ in surface CD5, and TRB CDR3 properties served to infer TCR strength.

CDR3 size: 18 residues. This chain links TRBV12-3 or TRBV12-4 with TRBJ2-1; TCRdb names TRBD2, which stays unverified in the absence of DNA. Sequenced: naive CXCR3+ CD8+ T cells from blood. Specified subset: CD45RO-CCR7+CD27+CD95- naive CD8+ T cells expressing CXCR3 (TNR3+). This receptor was identified in a human donor in good health. Some clones in this sample may be carry-over from other donors' samples. CDR3 sequence: CASSQGLAGGLSYNEQFF.